This paragraph covers one T cell receptor beta chain sequence. This CDR3 is built from 15 residues. V was pared by 2 bases and J by 6 bases, with 6 bases of the junction left unmatched. Germline lookup yields CDR1 SGHRS and CDR2 YFSETQ. The data originate from a study of memory CD4+ T cells and cytomegalovirus serostatus. Produced via immunoSEQ multiplex PCR; TCRdb's table is partial and in-frame only. The sample comprises 50,000 to 55,000 clones, 78% of which are singletons, and over 0.65% rests with the top ten. Single viable CD3+CD4+CD8-CD45RO+ cells were sorted as the memory CD4+ T cells. The receptor was isolated from an adult in good health and CMV-seronegative. Specimen: memory CD4+ T cells from blood. The rearrangement uses TRBV5-1 and TRBJ2-1, with 9 bases that match TRBD1. This CDR3 reads CASSFGTGTGNEQFF. Written as DNA, the CDR3 is TGCGCCAGCAGCTTCGGGACAGGGACTGGCAATGAGCAGTTCTTC.